Presented here are 21 T cell receptor beta chains from one specimen sequenced in a study of cytomegalovirus exposure and HLA in healthy donors (dated by TCRdb to about 2017). The receptor library was made with the immunoSEQ multiplex PCR assay. The multiplex PCR relied on a mix of 60 forward primers for TCR Vbeta segments and 13 reverse primers for TCR Jbeta segments. Sourced from immuneACCESS, this table was stored by TCRdb with only in-frame sequences that have V and J called. A share of the clones is absent; for the studies checked, an unresolved V gene accounts for under half, and the remainder has no known explanation. This sample has about 140,000 clones in its table, and about 80% of those were observed once. The ten largest clones capture around 3.7% of the sample. Source material: PBMCs. These receptors all stem from a man aged 18 to 29 in good health and CMV-seronegative.

The J gene is TRBJ2-7, the V gene TRBV7-9; 8 positions agree with TRBD1. CDR1 is SEHNR, CDR2 FQNEAQ, per germline (reference sequence). Germline trimming cut 5 bases from V and 0 bases from J; bases unmatched to any gene: 15. The CDR3 consists of 18 residues. The CDR3 region has the DNA TGTGCCAGCAGCCTCTGGACAGGGAATAGTCTTAGCTCCTACGAGCAGTACTTC. Encoded protein: CASSLWTGNSLSSYEQYF.

The genes are TRBV19 and TRBJ2-1, with D possibly being TRBD2 (6 bases). Trimming removed 6 bases at V and 4 bases at J, with 10 bases between. Germline V gene data show CDR1 as LNHDA and CDR2 as SQIVND (reference sequence). The CDR3 runs to 13 residues. The CDR3 DNA sequence: TGTGCCAGTAGCAGGACTACATACAATGAGCAGTTCTTC. Its protein is CASSRTTYNEQFF.

The chain couples TRBV5-1 to TRBJ2-3, with 13 bases matching TRBD2. Trimming at V came to 6 bases and at J to 6 bases, leaving 7 bases not matched to a gene. Looked up from germline, CDR1 is SGHRS and CDR2 is YFSETQ. The CDR3 covers 15 residues. The CDR3 DNA is TGCGCCAGCACCCTACTAGCGGGAGGGGGTGATACGCAGTATTTT. It is translated as CASTLLAGGGDTQYF.

The table lists this clone with a few counts. V and J are TRBV9 and TRBJ2-6; D gene unclear. Trimming took 0 bases from V and 0 from J, leaving 13 bases between them. The CDR3 totals 18 residues. In germline, CDR1 is SGDLS, CDR2 YYNGEE. In DNA, the CDR3 is TGTGCCAGCAGCGTAGTGGCGGTACTGAGCTCTGGGGCCAACGTCCTGACTTTC. Its translation is CASSVVAVLSSGANVLTF.

The chain employs TRBV7-6 and TRBJ2-3, with TRBD1 identical over 9 bases. This CDR3 is built from 17 residues. J gave up 2 bases and V 1 base, and 7 bases lay outside the gene matches. Germline CDR1 reads SGHVS; CDR2 reads FNYEAQ. This CDR3 is CASSLGVGTGPTDTQYF. As DNA, the CDR3 is TGTGCCAGCAGCTTAGGAGTTGGGACAGGGCCCACAGATACGCAGTATTTT.

A few counts support this clone. The genes are TRBV7-3 and TRBJ1-4, with 8 bases fitting TRBD1. This CDR3 region has 16 residues. The J segment lost 2 bases and the V segment lost 3 bases, leaving 5 bases of the junction unmatched. The germline V gene has CDR1 SGHTA and CDR2 FQGTGA. CDR3: CASSFQGAATNEKLFF. The CDR3 bases are TGTGCCAGCAGCTTTCAGGGGGCTGCGACTAATGAAAAACTGTTTTTT.

The genes are TRBV27 and TRBJ1-1, with D possibly being TRBD1 (5 bases). Trimming removed 6 bases from V and 1 base from J, with 12 bases in between. The CDR3 covers 14 residues. Germline-derived CDR1 and CDR2 are MNHEY and SMNVEV (reference sequence). CDR3 amino acids: CASRKEGRNTEAFF. The CDR3 DNA sequence: TGTGCCAGCAGGAAGGAGGGGAGGAACACTGAAGCTTTCTTT.

This clone is a singleton in its sample. The chain couples TRBV28 to TRBJ2-1; TRBD2 aligns across 7 bases. Per the germline V gene, CDR1 is MDHEN and CDR2 is SYDVKM. CDR3 size: 14 residues. V gave up 6 bases and J gave up 12 bases; unmatched junction bases: 14. The CDR3 nucleotides are TGTGCCAGCAGCCAAGGACTAGTCCAGCCGGGGCAGTTCTTC. Amino acids: CASSQGLVQPGQFF. Looking up the rest from reference TRBV28 and TRBJ2-1 gives the full variable domain: DVKVTQSSRYLVKRTGEKVFLECVQDMDHENMFWYRQDPGLGLRLIYFSYDVKMKEKGDIPEGYSVSREKKERFSLILESASTNQTSMYLCASSQGLVQPGQFFGPGTRLTVL.

V usage is TRBV5-6 and J usage is TRBJ2-5; 8 nucleotides agree with TRBD1. Germline V gene data show CDR1 as SGHDT and CDR2 as YYEEEE. V shed 4 bases, J shed 3 bases, and the junction held 8 bases outside the gene matches. This CDR3 comprises 15 residues. CDR3 nucleotide sequence: TGTGCCAGCAGCCCCGCCGGGACAGGCGAAGAGACCCAGTACTTC. Its translation: CASSPAGTGEETQYF.

This clone was counted a single time. The CDR3 DNA reads TGTGCCAGCAGACTAGCGGGAGCAGAGACCCAGTACTTC. It encodes CASRLAGAETQYF. The V call is TRBV7-9, the J call TRBJ2-5; TRBD2 agrees at 11 bases. V trimming: 6 bases; J trimming: 4 bases; junction bases outside the gene matches: 1. The germline V gene has CDR1 SEHNR and CDR2 FQNEAQ (reference sequence). The CDR3 covers 13 residues.

The rearrangement joins TRBV13 to TRBJ2-7, with a tentative D call TRBD2 (6 bases). The CDR3 has 14 amino acids. Deletions cut 3 bases from V and 7 bases from J, with 16 bases between. From germline, CDR1 is PRHDT and CDR2 FYEKMQ (reference sequence). The CDR3 here is CASSLSPGGNEQYF. CDR3 bases: TGTGCCAGCAGCTTGAGCCCTGGGGGGAATGAGCAGTACTTC. Variable domain in full (rest from reference TRBV13 and TRBJ2-7): AAGVIQSPRHLIKEKRETATLKCYPIPRHDTVYWYQQGPGQDPQFLISFYEKMQSDKGSIPDRFSAQQFSDYHSELNMSSLELGDSALYFCASSLSPGGNEQYFGPGTRLTVT.

This chain joins TRBV6-6 and TRBJ1-4; a weak D match, TRBD1 (6 bases). Germline values: CDR1 MNHNY, CDR2 SVGAGI (reference sequence). The ends were cut back, 6 bases at V and 1 base at J, with 9 bases in the middle. The CDR3 totals 14 residues. CDR3 amino acids: CASSSQGTNEKLFF. In DNA, the CDR3 is TGTGCCAGCAGCTCACAGGGAACTAATGAAAAACTGTTTTTT.

This clone was seen more than once but under ten times. The rearrangement links TRBV7-9 to TRBJ1-2, with 9 positions matching TRBD1. CDR3 length: 14 amino acids. The J segment lost 3 bases and the V segment lost 5 bases, leaving 4 bases of the junction unmatched. Germline V gene data show CDR1 as SEHNR and CDR2 as FQNEAQ (reference sequence). The CDR3 reads CASSAGQGHYGYTF. CDR3 bases: TGTGCCAGCAGCGCAGGACAGGGGCACTATGGCTACACCTTC.

As to this clone: The germline gene is not matched at one end of the junction; a read error may be the cause. As DNA, the CDR3 is TGTGCCAGCAGTTACTCGAAGCGGGGGGGGCTGTTTTTT. Encoded protein: CASSYSKRGGLFF. V and J are TRBV6-5 and TRBJ2-2; 10 nucleotides match TRBD2. Germline V gene data show CDR1 as MNHEY and CDR2 as SVGAGI. The CDR3 sequence is 13 residues long.

A note on this clone: Its ends do not fully match the called genes, so a read error is possible. This chain joins TRBV6-7 and TRBJ1-2; 7 bases line up with TRBD1. TRBV6-7 is flagged as an ORF with uncertain function. This CDR3 contains 11 residues. The CDR3 nucleotides read TGTGCCAGCCCACAGGCCGCAGGGGGTCCCTTC. Translated, it gives CASPQAAGGPF.

The rearrangement uses TRBV19 and TRBJ1-5, with D unclear. This CDR3 contains 13 residues. Germline loops: CDR1 LNHDA, CDR2 SQIVND (reference sequence). V shed 7 bases and J shed 0 bases, with 7 bases lying between them. The CDR3 is CASTGGSNQPQHF. In nucleotides, the CDR3 is TGTGCCAGTACTGGAGGTAGCAATCAGCCCCAGCATTTT.

The rearrangement joins TRBV15 to TRBJ2-7, with TRBD1 matching over 7 bases. CDR1 LNHNV and CDR2 YYDKDF come from the germline V gene (reference sequence). The CDR3 totals 17 residues. The V gene end was trimmed by 1 base and the J gene end by 0 bases; junction bases not matched to a gene: 9. CDR3 loop: CATSRVPPQGYSYEQYF. CDR3 DNA sequence: TGTGCCACCAGCAGAGTCCCGCCACAGGGGTACTCCTACGAGCAGTACTTC.

This sequence joins TRBV4-1 and TRBJ2-3, with D unclear. The CDR3 is 13 amino acids. CDR1 MGHRA and CDR2 YSYEKL come from the germline V gene. Between the trimmed V and J ends, which lost 0 bases and 4 bases, there was a span of 5 bases. CDR3 in DNA: TGCGCCAGCAGCCAAGATTCGGCAGATACGCAGTATTTT. Translated: CASSQDSADTQYF.

The V call is TRBV5-1, the J call TRBJ1-6, with 8 bases identical to TRBD1. Losses at the gene ends were 8 bases for V and 7 bases for J; bases not matched to a gene: 11. Germline V gene sequence: CDR1 SGHRS, CDR2 YFSETQ. CDR3 length equals 15 residues. CDR3 sequence reads: CASTSRGRGNSPLHF. The CDR3 DNA reads as TGCGCCAGTACCTCCAGGGGGCGCGGGAATTCACCCCTCCACTTT.

The chain joins TRBV15 to TRBJ2-1, with 12 bases fitting TRBD2. Germline V gene data show CDR1 as LNHNV and CDR2 as YYDKDF (reference sequence). This CDR3 spans 17 amino acids. The J segment lost 0 bases and the V segment lost 5 bases, leaving 5 bases of the junction unmatched. CDR3 sequence reads: CATSRETSGSSYNEQFF. The CDR3 DNA sequence: TGTGCCACCAGCCGGGAGACTAGCGGGAGCTCCTACAATGAGCAGTTCTTC.

In this sample, this clone turned up a few times. The genes are TRBV27 and TRBJ2-1; the match to TRBD2 covers 13 bases. The ends lost 5 bases at V and 2 bases at J; junction bases unmatched: 9. The CDR3 is made up of 18 amino acids. From germline, CDR1 is MNHEY and CDR2 SMNVEV (reference sequence). The CDR3 region has the DNA TGTGCCAGCAGTCTTCGACTAGCGGGAGGTAGGCCCTACAATGAGCAGTTCTTC. It specifies CASSLRLAGGRPYNEQFF.